At least ten counts were recorded for the clone carrying this T cell receptor (beta chain). What it binds is unknown. For the unsorted libraries, 2 million PBMCs stored at -80 C served as input. The data were obtained in a study of neurological immune-mediated disorders. Findings of the study overall: Phylogenetic grouping assigned the repertoires of 18 of 34 multiple sclerosis patients to a single related-CDR3 cluster, representing a possible signature. No clinical or MRI feature was associated with the multiple sclerosis repertoire cluster.

The method for making cDNA was 5'RACE, and it used 10-nucleotide random UMIs. TCRdb re-called the 5' RACE reads with MiXCR, one entry per CDR3 protein. The data contain some 38,000 distinct CDR3 sequences, 3.5% to 4% of them singletons. With 4 bases removed from V and 2 bases from J, the gap between germline ends came to 13 bases. The CDR3 loop spans 15 amino acids. Germline CDR1 is SGHDT and CDR2 is YYEEEE. This chain connects TRBV5-6 to TRBJ1-5; the D is unclear. Input material: PBMCs. This clonotype was obtained from a man aged 25-45 years with multiple sclerosis. CDR3 in amino acids: CASSRDPAGNQPQHF. The CDR3 nucleotides are TGTGCCAGCAGCCGTGACCCGGCGGGCAATCAGCCCCAGCATTTT.